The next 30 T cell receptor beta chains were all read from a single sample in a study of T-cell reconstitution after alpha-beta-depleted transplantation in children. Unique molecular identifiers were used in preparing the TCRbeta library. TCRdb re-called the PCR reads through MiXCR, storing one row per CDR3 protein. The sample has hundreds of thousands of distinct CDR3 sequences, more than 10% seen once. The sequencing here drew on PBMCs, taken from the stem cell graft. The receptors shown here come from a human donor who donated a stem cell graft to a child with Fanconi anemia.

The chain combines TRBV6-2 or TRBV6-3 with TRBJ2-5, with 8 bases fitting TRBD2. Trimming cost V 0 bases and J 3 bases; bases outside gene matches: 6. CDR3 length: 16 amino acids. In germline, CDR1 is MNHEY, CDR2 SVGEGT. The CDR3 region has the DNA TGTGCCAGCAGTTACTCTGGGGGAGCGGGGGAAGAGACCCAGTACTTC. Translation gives CASSYSGGAGEETQYF.

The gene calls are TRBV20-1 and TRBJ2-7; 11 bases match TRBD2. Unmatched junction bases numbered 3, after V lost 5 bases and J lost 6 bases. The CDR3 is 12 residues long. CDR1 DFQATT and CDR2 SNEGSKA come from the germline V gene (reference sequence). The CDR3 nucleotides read TGCAGTGCTCTCCTAGCGGGGGGCGAGCAGTACTTC. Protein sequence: CSALLAGGEQYF.

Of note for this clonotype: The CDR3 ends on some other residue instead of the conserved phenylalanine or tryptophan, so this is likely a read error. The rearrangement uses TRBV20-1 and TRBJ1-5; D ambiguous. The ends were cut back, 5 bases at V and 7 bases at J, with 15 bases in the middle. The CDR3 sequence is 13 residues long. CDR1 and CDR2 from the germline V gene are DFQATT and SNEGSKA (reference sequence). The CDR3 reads CSAGAGSWQPQHS. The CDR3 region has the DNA TGCAGTGCTGGAGCCGGAAGTTGGCAGCCCCAGCATTCT.

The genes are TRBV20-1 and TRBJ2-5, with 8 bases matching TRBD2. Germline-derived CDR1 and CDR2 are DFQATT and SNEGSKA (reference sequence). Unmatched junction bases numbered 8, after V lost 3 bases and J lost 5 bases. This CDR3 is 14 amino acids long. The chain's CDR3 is CSASGTSQWETQYF. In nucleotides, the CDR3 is TGCAGTGCTAGTGGGACTAGTCAGTGGGAGACCCAGTACTTC.

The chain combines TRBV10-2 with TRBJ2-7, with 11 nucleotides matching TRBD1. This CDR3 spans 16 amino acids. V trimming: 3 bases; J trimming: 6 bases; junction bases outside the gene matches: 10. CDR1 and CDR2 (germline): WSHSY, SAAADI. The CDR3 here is CASSDYQGTGGSEQYF. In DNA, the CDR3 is TGCGCCAGCAGTGATTATCAGGGGACAGGGGGGAGCGAGCAGTACTTC.

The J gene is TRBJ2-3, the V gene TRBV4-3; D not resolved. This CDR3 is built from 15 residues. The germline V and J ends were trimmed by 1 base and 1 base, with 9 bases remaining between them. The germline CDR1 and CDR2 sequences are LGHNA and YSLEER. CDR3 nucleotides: TGCGCCAGCAGCCAAGCAGGTGCCGGCACAGATACGCAGTATTTT. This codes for CASSQAGAGTDTQYF.

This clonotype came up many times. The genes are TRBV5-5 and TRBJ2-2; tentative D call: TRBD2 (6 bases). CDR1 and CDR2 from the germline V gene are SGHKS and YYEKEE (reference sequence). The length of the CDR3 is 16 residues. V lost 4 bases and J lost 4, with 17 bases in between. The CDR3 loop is CASSPQGLQATGELFF. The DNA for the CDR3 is TGTGCCAGCAGCCCGCAGGGACTTCAAGCCACCGGGGAGCTGTTTTTT.

CDR3: CASSVSPEEVYGYTF. DNA for the CDR3: TGTGCCAGCAGCGTTAGTCCTGAGGAGGTTTATGGCTACACCTTC. The chain combines TRBV5-5 with TRBJ1-2; D is ambiguous. The V and J ends lost 4 bases and 5 bases respectively, with 18 bases between them. Germline CDR1 and CDR2: SGHKS and YYEKEE (reference sequence). There are 15 residues in the CDR3.

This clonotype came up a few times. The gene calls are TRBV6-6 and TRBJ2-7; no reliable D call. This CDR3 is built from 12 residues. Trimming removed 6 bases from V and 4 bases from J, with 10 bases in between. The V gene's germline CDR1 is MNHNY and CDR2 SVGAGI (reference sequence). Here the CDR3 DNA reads TGTGCCAGCAGCTCCAACAAGTACGAGCAGTACTTC. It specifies CASSSNKYEQYF.

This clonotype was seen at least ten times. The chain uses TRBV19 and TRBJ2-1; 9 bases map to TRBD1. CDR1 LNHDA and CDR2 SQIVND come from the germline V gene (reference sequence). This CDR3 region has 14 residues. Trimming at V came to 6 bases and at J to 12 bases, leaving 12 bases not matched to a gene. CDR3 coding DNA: TGTGCCAGTAGACCGGGACAGGGTCGGGGGGCGCAGTTCTTC. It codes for CASRPGQGRGAQFF.

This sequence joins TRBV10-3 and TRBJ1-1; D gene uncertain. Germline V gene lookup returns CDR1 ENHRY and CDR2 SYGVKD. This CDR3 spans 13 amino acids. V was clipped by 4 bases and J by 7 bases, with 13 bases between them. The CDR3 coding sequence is TGTGCCATCAGTGTCTCCGAAAACTTTGAAGCTTTCTTT. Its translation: CAISVSENFEAFF.

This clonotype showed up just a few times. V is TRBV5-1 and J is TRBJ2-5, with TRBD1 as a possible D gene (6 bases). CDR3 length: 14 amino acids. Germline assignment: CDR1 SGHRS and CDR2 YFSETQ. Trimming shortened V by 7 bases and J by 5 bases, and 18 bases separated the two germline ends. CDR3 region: CASDPTGIGETQYF. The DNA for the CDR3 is TGCGCCAGCGACCCCACAGGGATCGGCGAGACCCAGTACTTC.

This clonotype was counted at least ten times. This CDR3 reads CSVADRVGKLFF. Written as DNA, the CDR3 is TGCAGCGTTGCGGACAGGGTGGGAAAACTGTTTTTT. The chain joins TRBV29-1 to TRBJ1-4; the match to TRBD1 covers 8 bases. With V trimmed by 4 bases and J by 10 bases, 5 bases remained unmatched. Germline loops: CDR1 SQVTM, CDR2 ANQGSEA. The CDR3 runs 12 residues. Full variable domain (missing parts from reference TRBV29-1 and TRBJ1-4): SAVISQKPSRDICQRGTSLTIQCQVDSQVTMMFWYRQQPGQSLTLIATANQGSEATYESGFVIDKFPISRPNLTFSTLTVSNMSPEDSSIYLCSVADRVGKLFFGSGTQLSVL.

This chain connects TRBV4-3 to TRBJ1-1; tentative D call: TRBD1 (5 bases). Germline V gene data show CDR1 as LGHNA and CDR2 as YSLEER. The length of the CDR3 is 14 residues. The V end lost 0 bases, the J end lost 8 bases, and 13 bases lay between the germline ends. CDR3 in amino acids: CASSQDPRDREAFF. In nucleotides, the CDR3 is TGCGCCAGCAGCCAAGATCCCCGGGACCGGGAAGCTTTCTTT.

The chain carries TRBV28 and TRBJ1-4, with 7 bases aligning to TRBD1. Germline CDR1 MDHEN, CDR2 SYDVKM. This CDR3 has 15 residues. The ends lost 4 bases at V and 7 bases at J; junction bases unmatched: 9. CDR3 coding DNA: TGTGCCAGCAGTTCAAGACAGGGTAACGGTGAAAAACTGTTTTTT. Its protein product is CASSSRQGNGEKLFF. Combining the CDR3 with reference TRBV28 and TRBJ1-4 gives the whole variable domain DVKVTQSSRYLVKRTGEKVFLECVQDMDHENMFWYRQDPGLGLRLIYFSYDVKMKEKGDIPEGYSVSREKKERFSLILESASTNQTSMYLCASSSRQGNGEKLFFGSGTQLSVL.

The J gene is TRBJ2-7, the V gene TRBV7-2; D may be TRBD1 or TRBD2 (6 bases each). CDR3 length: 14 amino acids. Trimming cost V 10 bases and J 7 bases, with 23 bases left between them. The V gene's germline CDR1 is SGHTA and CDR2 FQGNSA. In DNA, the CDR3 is TGTGCCACCAACCCTGAGGGGGGCTTCGGTGAGCAGTACGTC. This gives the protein CATNPEGGFGEQYV.

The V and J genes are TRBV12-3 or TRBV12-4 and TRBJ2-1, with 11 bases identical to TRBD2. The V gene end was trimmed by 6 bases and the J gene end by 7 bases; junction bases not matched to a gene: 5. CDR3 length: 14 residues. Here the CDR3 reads CASRASGGRNEQFF. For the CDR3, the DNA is TGTGCCAGCAGAGCTAGCGGGGGGCGGAATGAGCAGTTCTTC.

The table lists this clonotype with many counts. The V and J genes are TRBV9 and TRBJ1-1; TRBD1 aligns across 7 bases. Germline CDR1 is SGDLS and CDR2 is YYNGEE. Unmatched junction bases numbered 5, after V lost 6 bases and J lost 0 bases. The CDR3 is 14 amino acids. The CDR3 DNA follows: TGTGCCAGCAACCAGGGGGGAATGAACACTGAAGCTTTCTTT. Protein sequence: CASNQGGMNTEAFF.

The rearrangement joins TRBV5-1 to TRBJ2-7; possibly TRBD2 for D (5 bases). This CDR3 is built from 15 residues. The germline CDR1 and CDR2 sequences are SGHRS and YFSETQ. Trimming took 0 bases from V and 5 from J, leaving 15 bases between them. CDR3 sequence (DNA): TGCGCCAGCAGCTTGGCGGAGGTGGGCCCCCACGAGCAGTACTTC. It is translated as CASSLAEVGPHEQYF.

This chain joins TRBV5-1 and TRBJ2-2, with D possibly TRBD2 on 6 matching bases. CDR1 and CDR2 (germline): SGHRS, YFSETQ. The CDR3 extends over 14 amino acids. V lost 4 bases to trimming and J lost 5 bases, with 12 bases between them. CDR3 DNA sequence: TGCGCCAGCAGCCGCCCCGGGGGAACCGGGGAGCTGTTTTTT. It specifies CASSRPGGTGELFF.

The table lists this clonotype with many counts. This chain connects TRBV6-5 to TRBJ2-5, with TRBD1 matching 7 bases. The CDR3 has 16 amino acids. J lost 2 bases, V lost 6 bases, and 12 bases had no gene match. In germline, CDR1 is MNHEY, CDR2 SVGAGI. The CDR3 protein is CASSSIDRDLQETQYF. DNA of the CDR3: TGTGCCAGCAGCTCAATCGACAGGGACCTTCAAGAGACCCAGTACTTC.

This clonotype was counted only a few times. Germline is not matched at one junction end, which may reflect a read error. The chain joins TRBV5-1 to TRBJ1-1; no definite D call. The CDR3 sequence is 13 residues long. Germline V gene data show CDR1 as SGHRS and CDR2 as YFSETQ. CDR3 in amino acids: CASSLDISLRLVF. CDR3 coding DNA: TGCGCCAGCAGCTTGGATATATCCCTAAGGCTTGTCTTT.

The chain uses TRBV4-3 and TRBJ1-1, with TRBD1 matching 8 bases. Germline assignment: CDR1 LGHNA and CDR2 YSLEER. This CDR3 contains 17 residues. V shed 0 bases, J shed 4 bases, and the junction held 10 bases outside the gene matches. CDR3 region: CASSQEAQGAWGTEAFF. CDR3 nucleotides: TGCGCCAGCAGCCAAGAAGCGCAGGGGGCATGGGGCACTGAAGCTTTCTTT.

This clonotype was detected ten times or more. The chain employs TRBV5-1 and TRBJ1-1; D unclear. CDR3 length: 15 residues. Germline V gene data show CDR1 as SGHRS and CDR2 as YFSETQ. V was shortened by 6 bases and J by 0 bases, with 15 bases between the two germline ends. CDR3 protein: CASKPNTNLNTEAFF. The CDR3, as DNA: TGCGCCAGCAAGCCGAACACCAACTTGAACACTGAAGCTTTCTTT.

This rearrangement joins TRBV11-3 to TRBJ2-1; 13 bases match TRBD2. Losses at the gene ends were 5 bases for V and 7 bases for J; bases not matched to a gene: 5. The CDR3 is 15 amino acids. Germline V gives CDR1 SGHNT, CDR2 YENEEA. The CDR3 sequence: CASSRLAGGRNEQFF. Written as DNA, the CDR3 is TGTGCCAGCAGCCGACTAGCGGGGGGCAGGAATGAGCAGTTCTTC.

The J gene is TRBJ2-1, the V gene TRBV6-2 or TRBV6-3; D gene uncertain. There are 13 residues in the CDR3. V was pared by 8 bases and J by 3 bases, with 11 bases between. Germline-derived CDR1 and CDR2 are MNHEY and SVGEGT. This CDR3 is CASLSNFYNEQFF. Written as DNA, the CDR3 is TGTGCCAGCCTCAGCAACTTCTACAATGAGCAGTTCTTC.

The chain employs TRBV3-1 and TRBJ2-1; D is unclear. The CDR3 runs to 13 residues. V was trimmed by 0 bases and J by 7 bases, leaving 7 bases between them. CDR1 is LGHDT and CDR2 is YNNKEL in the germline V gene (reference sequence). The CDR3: CASSQDPENEQFF. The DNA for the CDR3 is TGTGCCAGCAGCCAAGATCCCGAGAATGAGCAGTTCTTC.

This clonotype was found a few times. The CDR3 DNA reads TGCGCCAGCAGCCAAGATCTCGCATTCAGGGGCAATGAGCAGTTCTTC. It specifies CASSQDLAFRGNEQFF. V usage is TRBV4-1 and J usage is TRBJ2-1; D may be TRBD1 (6 bases). Germline CDR1 reads MGHRA; CDR2 reads YSYEKL. The V and J ends lost 0 bases and 6 bases respectively, with 15 bases between them. CDR3 size: 16 residues.

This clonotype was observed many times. The CDR3 here is CASSSLLRQEKAEAFF. CDR3 sequence (DNA): TGTGCCAGCAGCTCCTTACTCAGACAGGAGAAAGCTGAAGCTTTCTTT. The genes are TRBV5-6 and TRBJ1-1; TRBD1 might be the D (6 bases). The CDR3 runs to 16 residues. Trimming took 3 bases from V and 6 from J, leaving 21 bases between them. CDR1 is SGHDT and CDR2 is YYEEEE in the germline V gene.

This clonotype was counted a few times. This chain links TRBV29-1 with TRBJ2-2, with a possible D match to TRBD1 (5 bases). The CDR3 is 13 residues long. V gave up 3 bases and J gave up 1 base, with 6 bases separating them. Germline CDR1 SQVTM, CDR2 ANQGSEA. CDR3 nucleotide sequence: TGCAGCGTTGACAGGGAGAACACCGGGGAGCTGTTTTTT. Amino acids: CSVDRENTGELFF.